The 4 T cell receptor beta chains in this list originate from one sample, sequenced in a study of blood T cell repertoires in COVID-19. Profiling relied on immunoSEQ multiplex PCR, and the TCRdb table lists in-frame clones only, not all of them. The data contain some 300,000 clones, approximately 90% of them singletons. Sequencing input: PBMCs or T cells enriched from blood (not recorded which). Every receptor here comes from a woman aged 60-70 years in a cohort exposed to, infected with or recovered from COVID-19 (not recorded which).

The chain employs TRBV28 and TRBJ1-5; 7 bases fit TRBD1. V trimming: 6 bases; J trimming: 3 bases; junction bases outside the gene matches: 8. The CDR3 consists of 15 residues. Germline values: CDR1 MDHEN, CDR2 SYDVKM. CDR3 in amino acids: CASRPQTGNNQPQHF. CDR3 sequence (DNA): TGTGCCAGCAGACCACAGACAGGGAACAATCAGCCCCAGCATTTT.

The J gene is TRBJ2-5, the V gene TRBV28; TRBD2 aligns across 8 bases. The CDR3 contains 15 residues. J lost 5 bases, V lost 2 bases, and 7 bases had no gene match. Germline CDR1 and CDR2: MDHEN and SYDVKM. CDR3 region: CASSLRVAGPETQYF. In nucleotides, the CDR3 is TGTGCCAGCAGTTTAAGGGTAGCGGGACCGGAGACCCAGTACTTC.

In its sample, this clone was seen once. This chain links TRBV7-9 with TRBJ2-1; 11 bases map to TRBD1. Germline V gene lookup returns CDR1 SEHNR and CDR2 FQNEAQ (reference sequence). The CDR3 totals 16 residues. Losses at the gene ends were 6 bases for V and 5 bases for J; bases not matched to a gene: 9. The DNA for the CDR3 is TGTGCCAGCAGTTTTACCGGGACAGGGGGAAACAATGAGCAGTTCTTC. Amino acids: CASSFTGTGGNNEQFF.

This rearrangement joins TRBV18 to TRBJ2-5, with D possibly being TRBD1 (5 bases). Germline assignment: CDR1 KGHSH and CDR2 LQKENI. The length of the CDR3 is 14 residues. Trimming stripped 2 bases from V and 2 bases from J, with 9 bases between. The CDR3 region is CASSPRQSQETQYF. The CDR3 region has the DNA TGTGCCAGCTCACCAAGACAGAGTCAAGAGACCCAGTACTTC. Full variable domain (rest looked up from reference TRBV18 and TRBJ2-5): NAGVMQNPRHLVRRRGQEARLRCSPMKGHSHVYWYRQLPEEGLKFMVYLQKENIIDESGMPKERFSAEFPKEGPSILRIQQVVRGDSAAYFCASSPRQSQETQYFGPGTRLLVL.